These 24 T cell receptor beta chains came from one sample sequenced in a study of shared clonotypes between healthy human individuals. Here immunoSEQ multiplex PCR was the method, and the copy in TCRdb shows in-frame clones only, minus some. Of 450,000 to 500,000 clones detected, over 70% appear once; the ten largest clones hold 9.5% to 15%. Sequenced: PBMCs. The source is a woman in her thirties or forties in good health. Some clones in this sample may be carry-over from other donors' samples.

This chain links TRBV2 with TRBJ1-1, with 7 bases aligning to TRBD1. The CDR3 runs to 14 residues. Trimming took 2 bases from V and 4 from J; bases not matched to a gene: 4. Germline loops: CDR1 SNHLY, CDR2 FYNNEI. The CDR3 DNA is TGTGCCAGCAGTGAAAACAGGGGCTTCACTGAAGCTTTCTTT. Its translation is CASSENRGFTEAFF.

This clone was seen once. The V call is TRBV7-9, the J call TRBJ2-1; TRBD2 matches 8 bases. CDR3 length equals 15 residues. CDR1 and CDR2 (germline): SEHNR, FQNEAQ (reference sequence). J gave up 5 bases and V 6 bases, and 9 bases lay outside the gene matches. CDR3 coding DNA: TGTGCCAGCAGTCTAGGACTAGCCGTCCACAATGAGCAGTTCTTC. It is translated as CASSLGLAVHNEQFF.

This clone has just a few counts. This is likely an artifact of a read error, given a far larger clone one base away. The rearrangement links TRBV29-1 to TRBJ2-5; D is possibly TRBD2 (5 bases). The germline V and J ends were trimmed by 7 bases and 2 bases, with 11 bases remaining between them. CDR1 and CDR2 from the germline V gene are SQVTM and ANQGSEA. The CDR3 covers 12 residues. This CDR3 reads CSAGVVQETQYF. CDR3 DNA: TGCAGCGCCGGGGTAGTGCAAGAGACCCAGTACTTC.

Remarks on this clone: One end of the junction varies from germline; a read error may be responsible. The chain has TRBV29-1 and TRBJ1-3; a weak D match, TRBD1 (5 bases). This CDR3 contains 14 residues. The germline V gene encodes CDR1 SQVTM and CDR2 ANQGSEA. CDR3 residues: CSAWTGGTGNAIYF. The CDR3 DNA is TGCAGCGCCTGGACGGGAGGGACTGGAAACGCCATATATTTT.

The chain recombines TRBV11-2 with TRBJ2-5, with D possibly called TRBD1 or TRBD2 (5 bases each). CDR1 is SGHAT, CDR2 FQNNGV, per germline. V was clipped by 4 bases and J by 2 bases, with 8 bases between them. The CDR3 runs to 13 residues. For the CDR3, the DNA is TGTGCCAGCAGCTCCGGGGCACAAGAGACCCAGTACTTC. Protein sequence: CASSSGAQETQYF.

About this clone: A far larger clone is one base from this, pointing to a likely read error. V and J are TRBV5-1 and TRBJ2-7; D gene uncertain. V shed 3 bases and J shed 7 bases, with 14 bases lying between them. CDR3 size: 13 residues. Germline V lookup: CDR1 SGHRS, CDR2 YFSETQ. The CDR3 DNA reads TGCGCCAGCAGCTCGGACGGTAGTCGGGAGCAGTACTTC. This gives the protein CASSSDGSREQYF.

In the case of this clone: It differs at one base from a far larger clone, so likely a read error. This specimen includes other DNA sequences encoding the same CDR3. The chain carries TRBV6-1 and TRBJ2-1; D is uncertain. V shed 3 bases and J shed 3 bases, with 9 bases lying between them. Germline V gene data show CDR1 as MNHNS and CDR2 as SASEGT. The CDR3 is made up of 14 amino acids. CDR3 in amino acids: CASSELQDYNEQFF. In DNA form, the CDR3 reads TGTGCCAGCAGTGAGTTGCAAGACTACAATGAGCAGTTCTTC.

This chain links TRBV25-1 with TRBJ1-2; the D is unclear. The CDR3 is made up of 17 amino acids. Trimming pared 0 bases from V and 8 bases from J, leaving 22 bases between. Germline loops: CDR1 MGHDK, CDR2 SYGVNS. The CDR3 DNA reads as TGTGCCAGCAGTGAATATAGGGAGTCGGGCCAAACCGGCGGCTACACCTTC. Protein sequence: CASSEYRESGQTGGYTF.

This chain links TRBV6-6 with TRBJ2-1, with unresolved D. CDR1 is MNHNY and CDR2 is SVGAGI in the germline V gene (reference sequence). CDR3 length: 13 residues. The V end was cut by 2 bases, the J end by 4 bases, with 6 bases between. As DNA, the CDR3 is TGTGCCAGCAGTTACAATCTTTACAATGAGCAGTTCTTC. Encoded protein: CASSYNLYNEQFF.

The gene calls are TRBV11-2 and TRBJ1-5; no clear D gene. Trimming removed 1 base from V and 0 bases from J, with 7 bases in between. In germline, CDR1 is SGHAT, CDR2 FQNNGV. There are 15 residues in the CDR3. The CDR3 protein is CASSLGQNSNQPQHF. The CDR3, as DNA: TGTGCCAGCAGCTTAGGACAAAATAGCAATCAGCCCCAGCATTTT.

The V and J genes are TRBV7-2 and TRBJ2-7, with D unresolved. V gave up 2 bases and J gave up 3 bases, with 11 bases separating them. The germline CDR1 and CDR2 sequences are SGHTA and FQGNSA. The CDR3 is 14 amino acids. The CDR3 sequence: CASSLQAGIYEQYF. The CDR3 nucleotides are TGTGCCAGCAGCTTACAGGCCGGCATCTACGAGCAGTACTTC.

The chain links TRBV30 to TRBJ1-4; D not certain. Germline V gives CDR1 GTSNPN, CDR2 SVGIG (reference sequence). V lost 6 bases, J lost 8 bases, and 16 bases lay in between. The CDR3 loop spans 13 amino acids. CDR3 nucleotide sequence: TGTGCCTGCTTCCGGCCCGGAGGGGAAAAACTGTTTTTT. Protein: CACFRPGGEKLFF.

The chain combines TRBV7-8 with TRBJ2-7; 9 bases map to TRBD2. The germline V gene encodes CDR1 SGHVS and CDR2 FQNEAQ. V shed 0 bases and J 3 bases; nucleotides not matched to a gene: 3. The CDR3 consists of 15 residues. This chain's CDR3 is CASSLAETSGYEQYF. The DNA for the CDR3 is TGTGCCAGCAGCTTAGCGGAGACTAGCGGCTACGAGCAGTACTTC.

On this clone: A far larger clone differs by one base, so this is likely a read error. CDR3 loop: CAGSLGGQGYTF. CDR3 sequence (DNA): TGTGCCGGCAGCTTGGGCGGTCAGGGCTACACCTTC. This chain uses TRBV5-6 with TRBJ1-2; D uncertain. The germline V gene encodes CDR1 SGHDT and CDR2 YYEEEE. The CDR3 is made up of 12 amino acids. The complete variable domain, with remaining parts taken from reference TRBV5-6 and TRBJ1-2, reads DAGVTQSPTHLIKTRGQQVTLRCSPKSGHDTVSWYQQALGQGPQFIFQYYEEEERQRGNFPDRFSGHQFPNYSSELNVNALLLGDSALYLCAGSLGGQGYTFGSGTRLTVV.

This chain's CDR3 is CASSFQSAYEQYF. CDR3 DNA sequence: TGTGCCAGCAGTTTTCAGTCAGCCTACGAGCAGTACTTC. This chain connects TRBV28 to TRBJ2-7; D not certain. Trimming removed 3 bases at V and 2 bases at J, with 8 bases between. This CDR3 is built from 13 residues. Germline CDR1 and CDR2: MDHEN and SYDVKM.

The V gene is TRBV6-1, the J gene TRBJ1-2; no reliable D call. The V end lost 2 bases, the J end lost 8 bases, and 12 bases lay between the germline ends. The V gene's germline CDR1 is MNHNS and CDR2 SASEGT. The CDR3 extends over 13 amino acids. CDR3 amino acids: CASSEMRVDGYTF. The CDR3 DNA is TGTGCCAGCAGTGAAATGAGGGTTGACGGCTACACCTTC.

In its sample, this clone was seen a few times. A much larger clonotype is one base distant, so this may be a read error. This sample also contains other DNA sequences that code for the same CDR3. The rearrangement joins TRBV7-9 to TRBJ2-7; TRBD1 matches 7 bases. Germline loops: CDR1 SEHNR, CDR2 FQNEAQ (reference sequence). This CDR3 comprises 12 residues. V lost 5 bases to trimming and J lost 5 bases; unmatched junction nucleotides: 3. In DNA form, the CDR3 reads TGTGCCAGCAGCCCTGACAGGGACGAGCAGTACTTC. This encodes CASSPDRDEQYF.

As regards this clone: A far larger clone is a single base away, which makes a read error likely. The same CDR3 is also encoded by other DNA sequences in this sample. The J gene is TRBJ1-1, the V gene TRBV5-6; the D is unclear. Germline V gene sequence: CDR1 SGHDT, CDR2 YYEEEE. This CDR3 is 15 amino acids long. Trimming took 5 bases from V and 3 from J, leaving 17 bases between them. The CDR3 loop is CASSYGPGRDTEAFF. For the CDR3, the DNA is TGTGCCAGCAGTTATGGGCCGGGCCGTGACACTGAAGCTTTCTTT.

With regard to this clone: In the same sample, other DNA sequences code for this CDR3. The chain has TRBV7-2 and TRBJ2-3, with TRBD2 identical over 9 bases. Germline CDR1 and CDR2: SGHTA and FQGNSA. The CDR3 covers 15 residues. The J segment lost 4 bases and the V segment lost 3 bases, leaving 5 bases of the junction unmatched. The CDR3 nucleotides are TGTGCCAGCAGCTTGGCTAGCGGGACGGCAGATACGCAGTATTTT. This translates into CASSLASGTADTQYF.

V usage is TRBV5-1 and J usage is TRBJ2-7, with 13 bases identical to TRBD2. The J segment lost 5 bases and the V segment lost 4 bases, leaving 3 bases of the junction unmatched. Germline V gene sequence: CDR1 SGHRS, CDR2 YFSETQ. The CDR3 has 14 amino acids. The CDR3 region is CASSTGLAGDEQYF. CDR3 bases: TGCGCCAGCAGCACCGGACTAGCGGGAGACGAGCAGTACTTC.

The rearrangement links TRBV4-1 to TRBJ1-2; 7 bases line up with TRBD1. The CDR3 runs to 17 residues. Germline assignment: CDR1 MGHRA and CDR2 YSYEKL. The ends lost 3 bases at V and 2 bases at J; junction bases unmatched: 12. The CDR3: CASSQFNVQGRNYGYTF. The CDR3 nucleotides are TGCGCCAGCAGCCAGTTTAACGTACAGGGGCGCAACTATGGCTACACCTTC.

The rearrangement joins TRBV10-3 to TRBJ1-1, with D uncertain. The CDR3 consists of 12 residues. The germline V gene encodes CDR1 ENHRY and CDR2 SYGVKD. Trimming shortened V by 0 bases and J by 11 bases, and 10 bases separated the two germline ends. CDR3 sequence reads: CAISESSGGAFF. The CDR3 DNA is TGTGCCATCAGTGAGTCTTCAGGAGGGGCTTTCTTT.

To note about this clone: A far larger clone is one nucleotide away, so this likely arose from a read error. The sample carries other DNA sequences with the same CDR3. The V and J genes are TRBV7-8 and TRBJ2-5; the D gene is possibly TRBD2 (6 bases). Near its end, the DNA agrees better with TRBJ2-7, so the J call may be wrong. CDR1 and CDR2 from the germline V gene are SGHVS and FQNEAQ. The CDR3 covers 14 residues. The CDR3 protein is CASSLPGLHYEQYF. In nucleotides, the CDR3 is TGCGCCAGCAGCTTACCGGGACTCCACTACGAGCAGTACTTC.

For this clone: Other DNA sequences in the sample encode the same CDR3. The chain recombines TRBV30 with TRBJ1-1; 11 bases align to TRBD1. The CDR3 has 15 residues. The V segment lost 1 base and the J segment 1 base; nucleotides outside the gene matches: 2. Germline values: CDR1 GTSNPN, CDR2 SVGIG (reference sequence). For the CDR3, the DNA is TGTGCCTGGAGTGCCGGACAGGGGGCGAACACTGAAGCTTTCTTT. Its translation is CAWSAGQGANTEAFF.